This TCR beta chain was captured in a study of T cell responses to AZD1222 COVID-19 vaccine. The data were produced by immunoSEQ multiplex PCR, yet TCRdb's version contains in-frame clones alone and is incomplete. This table holds 200,000 or so clones, under 95% found once. The TCR sequence derives from an adult who received the AZD1222 COVID-19 vaccine. Sequencing was performed on peripheral blood, taken 28 days after the second AZD1222 dose.

The CDR3 bases are TGTGCCAGCAGCGTAGACGGCGGAAACACCATATATTTT. It yields the protein CASSVDGGNTIYF. The chain uses TRBV9 and TRBJ1-3, with no clear D. The CDR3 extends over 13 amino acids. The germline CDR1 and CDR2 sequences are SGDLS and YYNGEE. Deletions cut 0 bases from V and 4 bases from J, with 5 bases between.